This T cell receptor (beta chain) originates from a study of Ad26.COV2.S vaccination and SARS-CoV-2 variants. Study details: Donor was one of the participants in the Ad26.COV2.S arm of the COV1001 trial. Once, or twice with 56 days between doses, Ad26.COV2.S was given intramuscularly. Broader study findings: Responses of spike-specific T cells (both CD8+ and CD4+) reportedly showed substantial breadth after vaccination. Non-spike TCR breadth did not differ much between vaccine and placebo recipients.

This clone appeared once. What it binds is not known. Trimming removed 3 bases at V and 6 bases at J, with 7 bases between. Germline V gene lookup returns CDR1 SEHNR and CDR2 FQNEAQ (reference sequence). The CDR3 spans 12 residues. Treatment meaning: approximately 18 received Ad26.COV2.S at low or high dose, single or two shots; about five received placebo; per-sample allocation not given. Repertoires come from day 63 after the first vaccine or placebo injection. TCRdb's table, derived via immunoSEQ multiplex PCR, lists solely in-frame clones and lacks some. Among about 390,000 clones, about 90% were seen once, and the ten largest hold roughly 1.7%.

The sequencing used peripheral blood, collected in a trial of Ad26.COV2.S vaccine versus placebo. This TCR derives from a person between 18 and 65 years old who received the Ad26.COV2.S COVID-19 vaccine or a placebo. The J gene is TRBJ2-3, the V gene TRBV7-9; TRBD1 is a possible D gene (5 bases). The chain's CDR3 is CASSFAGDTQYF. CDR3 nucleotide sequence: TGTGCCAGCAGCTTTGCAGGGGATACGCAGTATTTT.